The rows below give T cell receptor beta chains drawn from one sample of a study of blood T cell repertoires in COVID-19. Clones were read by immunoSEQ multiplex PCR, and TCRdb kept only the in-frame ones, dropping some. This table holds some 220,000 clones, around four fifths found once. Input material: peripheral blood. The receptors come from a woman between 55 and 75 years old with active or convalescent COVID-19. Each CDR3 is given with its conserved first and last residue. D genes are given only for firm matches. Only part of the rows carry a size: once, few, many, or a class if the clone is expanded.

v_call: TRBV10-3; d_call: -; clone_size: -; j_call: TRBJ1-2; cdr3_nt: TGTGCCATCAGTGTTCAGGGGCTGGTCAGAGACTATGGCTACACCTTC; cdr3_aa: CAISVQGLVRDYGYTF
v_call: TRBV7-2; d_call: -; clone_size: -; j_call: TRBJ2-6; cdr3_nt: TGTGCCAGCAGCTTAGTCGGAGCTGGGGCCAACGTCCTGACTTTC; cdr3_aa: CASSLVGAGANVLTF
v_call: TRBV14; d_call: TRBD2; clone_size: -; j_call: TRBJ2-7; cdr3_nt: TGTGCCAGCAGCCCCGGACTAGCGGGCTGGGAGCAGTACTTC; cdr3_aa: CASSPGLAGWEQYF
v_call: TRBV7-2; d_call: TRBD2; clone_size: once; j_call: TRBJ2-7; cdr3_nt: TGTGCCAGCAGCTTATCGAGTGGACTAGCGGTAAGCGAGCAGTACTTC; cdr3_aa: CASSLSSGLAVSEQYF
v_call: TRBV19; d_call: -; clone_size: -; j_call: TRBJ1-6; cdr3_nt: TGTGCCAGTAGTATGGTCCGCCGGAATTCACCCCTCCACTTT; cdr3_aa: CASSMVRRNSPLHF
v_call: TRBV5-6; d_call: -; clone_size: once; j_call: TRBJ2-5; cdr3_nt: TGTGCCAGCAGCTTGGGGGGGGAAGAGACCCAGTACTTC; cdr3_aa: CASSLGGEETQYF
v_call: TRBV7-2; d_call: TRBD2; clone_size: -; j_call: TRBJ2-5; cdr3_nt: TGTGCCAGCAGCTTAGGAAGCGGGGAGGGGGAGACCCAGTACTTC; cdr3_aa: CASSLGSGEGETQYF
v_call: TRBV5-8; d_call: TRBD1; clone_size: once; j_call: TRBJ1-2; cdr3_nt: TGTGCCAGCAGTTCTTGGACAGGGAACTATGGCTACACCTTC; cdr3_aa: CASSSWTGNYGYTF
v_call: TRBV5-4; d_call: TRBD2; clone_size: -; j_call: TRBJ2-1; cdr3_nt: TGTGCCAGCAGCTTGGCCGGACTAGCGGACCCTGCGTATGAGCAGTTCTTC; cdr3_aa: CASSLAGLADPAYEQFF
v_call: TRBV7-9; d_call: TRBD1; clone_size: -; j_call: TRBJ2-3; cdr3_nt: TGTGCCAGCAGCCGTTTACCGGGACAGGAGACAGATACGCAGTATTTT; cdr3_aa: CASSRLPGQETDTQYF
v_call: TRBV7-3; d_call: -; clone_size: -; j_call: TRBJ2-3; cdr3_nt: TGTGCCAGCAGCGTCCGGAGGGGCGCGGGCACAGATACGCAGTATTTT; cdr3_aa: CASSVRRGAGTDTQYF
v_call: TRBV11-1; d_call: TRBD1; clone_size: -; j_call: TRBJ2-5; cdr3_nt: TGTGCCAGCGCTTGGACAGGGGCGCAAGAGACCCAGTACTTC; cdr3_aa: CASAWTGAQETQYF
v_call: TRBV5-1; d_call: TRBD1; clone_size: few; j_call: TRBJ2-6; cdr3_nt: TGCGCCAGCAGCCAGCACAGGGGGGTTGCTTCTGGGGCCAACGTCCTGACTTTC; cdr3_aa: CASSQHRGVASGANVLTF
v_call: TRBV6-5; d_call: TRBD1; clone_size: -; j_call: TRBJ1-1; cdr3_nt: TGTGCCAGCAGTTACTCCAGGGGGCTCAACACTGAAGCTTTCTTT; cdr3_aa: CASSYSRGLNTEAFF
v_call: TRBV30; d_call: -; clone_size: -; j_call: TRBJ2-2; cdr3_nt: TGTGCCTGGAGAGGGGCCGGGGAGCTGTTTTTT; cdr3_aa: CAWRGAGELFF
v_call: TRBV5-1; d_call: TRBD2; clone_size: few; j_call: TRBJ2-3; cdr3_nt: TGCGCAAGCAGCTTGACCGGGGGGGTTAGCACAGATACGCAGTATTTT; cdr3_aa: CASSLTGGVSTDTQYF
v_call: TRBV6-5; d_call: TRBD1; clone_size: -; j_call: TRBJ1-5; cdr3_nt: TGTGCCAGCATCCCCGGGACAGAAAGCAATCAGCCCCAGCATTTT; cdr3_aa: CASIPGTESNQPQHF
v_call: TRBV18; d_call: TRBD2; clone_size: -; j_call: TRBJ2-1; cdr3_nt: TGTGCCAGCTCAACCGGGACTAGCTCCCCCTACAATGAGCAGTTCTTC; cdr3_aa: CASSTGTSSPYNEQFF
v_call: TRBV12-5; d_call: TRBD1; clone_size: -; j_call: TRBJ2-7; cdr3_nt: TGTGCTAGTGGCACCGGGACAGGGAACTACGAGCAGTACTTC; cdr3_aa: CASGTGTGNYEQYF
v_call: TRBV3-1/TRBV3-2; d_call: -; clone_size: -; j_call: TRBJ1-6; cdr3_nt: TGTGCCAGCAGCCAGCTCAGGGATTCACCCCTCCACTTT; cdr3_aa: CASSQLRDSPLHF
v_call: TRBV5-4; d_call: TRBD1; clone_size: -; j_call: TRBJ1-6; cdr3_nt: TGTGCCAGCAGCCTAAAGCGGCAGGGGGAGTCACCCCTCCACTTT; cdr3_aa: CASSLKRQGESPLHF
v_call: TRBV7-2; d_call: -; clone_size: -; j_call: TRBJ2-2; cdr3_nt: TGTGCCAGCAGCTCGGCGGGGAACACCGGGGAGCTGTTTTTT; cdr3_aa: CASSSAGNTGELFF